What follows are 29 T cell receptor beta chains derived from one specimen sequenced in a study of Ad26.COV2.S vaccination and SARS-CoV-2 variants. Measured with immunoSEQ multiplex PCR; TCRdb has only the in-frame clones, and not every one. Seen here are 300,000 to 500,000 clones, roughly nine tenths observed once, and the top ten hold 3.5%. This sample's treatment: 15 to 20 received Ad26.COV2.S at low or high dose, single or two shots; about 5 received placebo; per-sample allocation not given. Specimen acquisition occurred on day 63 following the initial vaccine or placebo injection. This specimen was peripheral blood, taken in a trial of Ad26.COV2.S vaccine versus placebo. These receptors all stem from a person between 18 and 65 years old who received the Ad26.COV2.S COVID-19 vaccine or a placebo.

The chain uses TRBV11-2 and TRBJ1-2; no firm D call. This CDR3 has 13 residues. Germline lookup yields CDR1 SGHAT and CDR2 FQNNGV. Trimming shortened V by 4 bases and J by 5 bases, and 11 bases separated the two germline ends. The CDR3 here is CASSSRSTYGYTF. The CDR3 nucleotides read TGTGCCAGCAGCTCCCGTTCTACATATGGCTACACCTTC.

This clone showed up just once. V and J are TRBV2 and TRBJ1-1, with D uncertain. Trimming removed 6 bases at V and 1 base at J, with 9 bases between. CDR1 and CDR2 from the germline V gene are SNHLY and FYNNEI. The CDR3 consists of 13 residues. CDR3 residues: CASSSRENTEAFF. The CDR3 DNA follows: TGTGCCAGCAGCTCCCGCGAGAACACTGAAGCTTTCTTT.

About this clone itself: The same CDR3 also results from other DNA sequences found in this sample. The chain is built from TRBV2 and TRBJ2-3; TRBD2 matches at 11 bases. Germline values: CDR1 SNHLY, CDR2 FYNNEI. The J segment lost 0 bases and the V segment lost 6 bases, leaving 8 bases of the junction unmatched. The CDR3 runs to 17 residues. CDR3 coding DNA: TGTGCCAGCAGCCCTACTAGCGGGGGAACTAGCACAGATACGCAGTATTTT. Its translation is CASSPTSGGTSTDTQYF.

This chain joins TRBV10-3 and TRBJ2-2; D not resolved. CDR1 and CDR2 from the germline V gene are ENHRY and SYGVKD. The CDR3 covers 16 residues. V lost 0 bases to trimming and J lost 4 bases, with 12 bases between them. DNA for the CDR3: TGTGCCATCAGTGAGTCCTTTCTTGCAGCCACCGGGGAGCTGTTTTTT. This gives the protein CAISESFLAATGELFF.

The chain combines TRBV5-4 with TRBJ2-5; TRBD2 is a possible D gene (5 bases). CDR1 is SGHNT, CDR2 YYREEE, per germline (reference sequence). V was pared by 3 bases and J by 2 bases, with 14 bases between. CDR3 length: 15 amino acids. CDR3 DNA: TGTGCCAGCAGCTCGGACCGAGGAGGACAAGAGACCCAGTACTTC. The encoded protein is CASSSDRGGQETQYF.

The gene calls are TRBV12-3 or TRBV12-4 and TRBJ2-5; D may be TRBD1 or TRBD2 (5 bases each). The CDR3 runs 13 residues. The V and J ends lost 5 bases and 1 base respectively, with 8 bases between them. The CDR3 region is CASSPGPQETQYF. In DNA form, the CDR3 reads TGTGCCAGCAGTCCGGGACCCCAAGAGACCCAGTACTTC.

CDR3 DNA: TGTGCCAGCAGTTCACCGGGAGCCCCGAGGGGCTACACCTTC. Translated, it gives CASSSPGAPRGYTF. The rearrangement uses TRBV11-2 and TRBJ1-2; D call uncertain. The CDR3 extends over 14 amino acids. Germline-derived CDR1 and CDR2 are SGHAT and FQNNGV. Trimming stripped 6 bases from V and 8 bases from J, with 19 bases between.

This chain uses TRBV5-1 with TRBJ1-2, with 9 positions matching TRBD1. The germline gives CDR1 SGHRS, CDR2 YFSETQ. The CDR3 covers 15 residues. Germline trimming cut 4 bases from V and 4 bases from J; bases unmatched to any gene: 8. The CDR3: CASSRLGQGGYGYTF. CDR3 in DNA: TGCGCCAGCAGCAGACTGGGACAGGGAGGCTATGGCTACACCTTC.

V gene TRBV18 combines with J gene TRBJ1-5; D not resolved. The CDR3 extends over 16 amino acids. Trimming removed 8 bases from V and 5 bases from J, with 22 bases in between. Germline loops: CDR1 KGHSH, CDR2 LQKENI. CDR3 DNA sequence: TGTGCCAGCGCCCGACCGGAACAGAGGCCATATCAGCCCCAGCATTTT. This encodes CASARPEQRPYQPQHF.

Remarks on this clone: At one end the junction does not follow the germline gene, possibly because of a read error. The genes are TRBV11-2 and TRBJ2-3, with D possibly TRBD2 on 7 matching bases. This CDR3 has 16 amino acids. Germline loops: CDR1 SGHAT, CDR2 FQNNGV. The CDR3, as DNA: TGTGCCAGCACCTTAAACTGGGAGGGGGGGGCCCCTGAGTTGTATTTT. Protein sequence: CASTLNWEGGAPELYF.

J is TRBJ1-2 and V is TRBV4-1; possibly TRBD1 for D (6 bases). This CDR3 has 13 amino acids. The V and J ends lost 4 bases and 4 bases respectively, with 10 bases between them. Germline values: CDR1 MGHRA, CDR2 YSYEKL. Here the CDR3 reads CASSPQGVYGYTF. CDR3 bases: TGCGCCAGCAGCCCACAGGGTGTCTATGGCTACACCTTC.

The rearrangement joins TRBV6-1 to TRBJ1-5; the D gene is possibly TRBD1 (6 bases). V lost 1 base to trimming and J lost 2 bases, with 9 bases between them. CDR3 length: 15 amino acids. Per the germline V gene, CDR1 is MNHNS and CDR2 is SASEGT. The CDR3 spells CASSEEGGGNQPQHF. As DNA, the CDR3 is TGTGCCAGCAGTGAAGAAGGGGGAGGCAATCAGCCCCAGCATTTT.

This clone was picked up one time. J is TRBJ2-7 and V is TRBV5-8, with D perhaps matching TRBD1 (5 bases). The CDR3 consists of 15 residues. Trimming pared 0 bases from V and 2 bases from J, leaving 12 bases between. CDR1 SGHTS and CDR2 YDEGEE come from the germline V gene. The CDR3 DNA sequence: TGTGCCAGCAGCTTGGGACAGTTTAGAGCCTACGAGCAGTACTTC. This gives the protein CASSLGQFRAYEQYF.

This clone is a singleton in its sample. In DNA form, the CDR3 reads TGTGCCAGCAGTTACTCGAGAGACCCGAGCACAGATACGCAGTATTTT. This encodes CASSYSRDPSTDTQYF. The rearrangement joins TRBV6-6 to TRBJ2-3; D gene uncertain. CDR3 length: 16 amino acids. V was shortened by 0 bases and J by 0 bases, with 10 bases between the two germline ends. Germline V CDR1 and CDR2: MNHNY, SVGAGI (reference sequence).

The chain couples TRBV29-1 to TRBJ1-2; D remains unclear. Germline V lookup: CDR1 SQVTM, CDR2 ANQGSEA. This CDR3 contains 11 residues. Trimming pared 3 bases from V and 5 bases from J, leaving 7 bases between. The CDR3 loop reads CSVDTLYGYTF. CDR3 in DNA: TGCAGCGTTGACACTCTATATGGCTACACCTTC.

This clone is a singleton in its sample. The rearrangement links TRBV5-4 to TRBJ2-5; TRBD2 agrees at 15 bases. Trimming at V came to 2 bases and at J to 5 bases, leaving 4 bases not matched to a gene. This CDR3 has 16 amino acids. The germline V gene encodes CDR1 SGHNT and CDR2 YYREEE (reference sequence). This CDR3 is CASSFGLAGGPETQYF. The CDR3 region has the DNA TGTGCCAGCAGCTTCGGACTAGCGGGGGGGCCGGAGACCCAGTACTTC. Together with reference TRBV5-4 and TRBJ2-5, the CDR3 gives the full variable domain: ETGVTQSPTHLIKTRGQQVTLRCSSQSGHNTVSWYQQALGQGPQFIFQYYREEENGRGNFPPRFSGLQFPNYSSELNVNALELDDSALYLCASSFGLAGGPETQYFGPGTRLLVL.

The chain uses TRBV11-2 and TRBJ1-2, with TRBD1 identical over 10 bases. Germline loops: CDR1 SGHAT, CDR2 FQNNGV. Trimming at V came to 0 bases and at J to 1 base, leaving 5 bases not matched to a gene. The CDR3 covers 17 residues. This CDR3 is CASSLEPRTGGNYGYTF. The CDR3 DNA follows: TGTGCCAGCAGCTTAGAACCTCGGACAGGGGGTAACTATGGCTACACCTTC. Using reference TRBV11-2 and TRBJ1-2 for the parts outside the CDR3, the full variable domain is EAGVAQSPRYKIIEKRQSVAFWCNPISGHATLYWYQQILGQGPKLLIQFQNNGVVDDSQLPKDRFSAERLKGVDSTLKIQPAKLEDSAVYLCASSLEPRTGGNYGYTFGSGTRLTVV.

The rearrangement links TRBV6-5 to TRBJ1-1, with 10 bases that match TRBD1. The germline V gene encodes CDR1 MNHEY and CDR2 SVGAGI. V lost 3 bases and J lost 1; bases outside the gene matches: 2. The CDR3 has 15 amino acids. The CDR3 DNA reads TGTGCCAGCAGTTATGACAGGGGGCAGAACACTGAAGCTTTCTTT. Its translation: CASSYDRGQNTEAFF.

The chain has TRBV2 and TRBJ1-2; D unclear. The V end lost 8 bases, the J end lost 7 bases, and 14 bases lay between the germline ends. Germline V gives CDR1 SNHLY, CDR2 FYNNEI. The CDR3 spans 12 residues. The CDR3 loop is CASSTETGGYTF. The CDR3 coding sequence is TGTGCCAGCTCGACGGAAACCGGTGGCTACACCTTC.

The chain is built from TRBV7-2 and TRBJ2-7; D gene uncertain. The germline V gene encodes CDR1 SGHTA and CDR2 FQGNSA. The CDR3 extends over 12 amino acids. The V end lost 4 bases, the J end lost 3 bases, and 7 bases lay between the germline ends. CDR3 in amino acids: CASSWSDYEQYF. The CDR3, as DNA: TGTGCCAGCAGCTGGTCTGACTACGAGCAGTACTTC.

The CDR3 DNA sequence: TGTGCCAGCAGTTACTCGACAGGGGCGAATTCACCCCTCCACTTT. Amino acid sequence: CASSYSTGANSPLHF. The rearrangement links TRBV6-5 to TRBJ1-6; TRBD1 agrees at 8 bases. The junction had 2 bases not matched to a gene; V was cut back by 0 bases and J by 7 bases. CDR1 is MNHEY, CDR2 SVGAGI, per germline. The CDR3 contains 15 residues.

The chain couples TRBV4-1 to TRBJ2-6; the match to TRBD1 covers 9 bases. The V segment lost 4 bases and the J segment 4 bases; nucleotides outside the gene matches: 14. Germline V gene sequence: CDR1 MGHRA, CDR2 YSYEKL. CDR3 length: 19 residues. CDR3 in DNA: TGCGCCAGCAGCCGCGCCCCAAACACAGGGGGCGGAGGGGCCAACGTCCTGACTTTC. This translates into CASSRAPNTGGGGANVLTF.

The chain has TRBV30 and TRBJ2-3; TRBD2 agrees at 9 bases. The V and J ends lost 2 bases and 3 bases, in that order; junction bases with no gene match: 9. The CDR3 has 16 amino acids. Germline V gene lookup returns CDR1 GTSNPN and CDR2 SVGIG (reference sequence). CDR3 sequence reads: CAWSNSGGARTDTQYF. In nucleotides, the CDR3 is TGTGCCTGGAGTAATAGCGGGGGCGCCAGGACAGATACGCAGTATTTT.

As to this clone: The same CDR3 is also encoded by other DNA sequences in this sample. J is TRBJ1-1 and V is TRBV18, with D unresolved. V lost 0 bases and J lost 1, with 3 bases in between. Germline loops: CDR1 KGHSH, CDR2 LQKENI. The CDR3 has 13 amino acids. DNA of the CDR3: TGTGCCAGCTCACCACCAGAGAACACTGAAGCTTTCTTT. Its protein product is CASSPPENTEAFF.

This clone was recorded only once. The rearrangement links TRBV3-1 (or the pseudogene TRBV3-2) to TRBJ2-5; D perhaps matches TRBD2 (6 bases). The V end lost 0 bases, the J end lost 5 bases, and 13 bases lay between the germline ends. CDR1 LGHDT and CDR2 YNNKEL come from the germline V gene (reference sequence). CDR3 length: 15 residues. This CDR3 is CASSQDLGGEETQYF. The CDR3 region has the DNA TGTGCCAGCAGCCAAGATTTGGGAGGCGAGGAGACCCAGTACTTC.

The chain employs TRBV27 and TRBJ1-1; 7 bases are a match to TRBD1. The CDR3 contains 16 residues. From germline, CDR1 is MNHEY and CDR2 SMNVEV (reference sequence). V lost 0 bases to trimming and J lost 0 bases; unmatched junction nucleotides: 4. CDR3 amino acids: CASSLSFQGVNTEAFF. The CDR3 DNA follows: TGTGCCAGCAGTTTATCCTTTCAGGGGGTGAACACTGAAGCTTTCTTT.

The chain joins TRBV7-9 to TRBJ1-4, with D perhaps TRBD1 (5 bases). V lost 3 bases, J lost 0 bases, and 8 bases lay in between. There are 15 residues in the CDR3. Germline CDR1 and CDR2: SEHNR and FQNEAQ (reference sequence). The CDR3: CASSLDIATNEKLFF. CDR3 bases: TGTGCCAGCAGCTTGGACATTGCAACTAATGAAAAACTGTTTTTT.

The V call is TRBV5-4, the J call TRBJ1-6; 7 nucleotides agree with TRBD1. V lost 3 bases, J lost 8 bases, and 5 bases stayed unmatched. This CDR3 has 14 residues. Germline lookup yields CDR1 SGHNT and CDR2 YYREEE (reference sequence). CDR3 residues: CASSSDRVYSPLHF. CDR3 bases: TGTGCCAGCAGCTCCGACAGGGTGTATTCACCCCTCCACTTT.

The chain is built from TRBV11-2 and TRBJ1-1; D might be TRBD1 (6 bases). The CDR3 is 14 amino acids. Trimming cost V 4 bases and J 5 bases, with 14 bases left between them. The germline V gene has CDR1 SGHAT and CDR2 FQNNGV. This chain's CDR3 is CASSSRGGGTEAFF. DNA for the CDR3: TGTGCCAGCAGCTCCAGGGGCGGGGGGACTGAAGCTTTCTTT. Looking up the rest from reference TRBV11-2 and TRBJ1-1 gives the full variable domain: EAGVAQSPRYKIIEKRQSVAFWCNPISGHATLYWYQQILGQGPKLLIQFQNNGVVDDSQLPKDRFSAERLKGVDSTLKIQPAKLEDSAVYLCASSSRGGGTEAFFGQGTRLTVV.